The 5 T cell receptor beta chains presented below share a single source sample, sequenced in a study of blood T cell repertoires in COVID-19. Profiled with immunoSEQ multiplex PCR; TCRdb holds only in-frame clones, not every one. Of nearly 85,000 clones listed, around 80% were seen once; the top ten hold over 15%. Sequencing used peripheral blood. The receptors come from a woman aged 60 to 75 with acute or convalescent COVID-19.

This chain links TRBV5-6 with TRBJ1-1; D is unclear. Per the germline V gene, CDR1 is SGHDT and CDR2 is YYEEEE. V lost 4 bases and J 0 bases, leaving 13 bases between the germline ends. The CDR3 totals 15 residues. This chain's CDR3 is CASSLFGLMNTEAFF. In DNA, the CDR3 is TGTGCCAGCAGCCTCTTTGGTCTAATGAACACTGAAGCTTTCTTT.

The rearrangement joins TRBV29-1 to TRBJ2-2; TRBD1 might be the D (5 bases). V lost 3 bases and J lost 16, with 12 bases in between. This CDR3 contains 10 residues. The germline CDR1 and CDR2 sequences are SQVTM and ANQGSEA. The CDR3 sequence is CSVEDTTPFF. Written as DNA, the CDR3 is TGCAGCGTTGAGGACACTACTCCGTTTTTT.

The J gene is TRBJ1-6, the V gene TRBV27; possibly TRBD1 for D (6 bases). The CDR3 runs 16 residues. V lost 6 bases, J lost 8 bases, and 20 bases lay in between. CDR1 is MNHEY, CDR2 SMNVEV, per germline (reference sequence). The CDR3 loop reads CASRQSLRGRDSPLHF. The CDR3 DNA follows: TGTGCCAGCAGGCAATCCCTCAGGGGCAGAGATTCACCCCTCCACTTT.

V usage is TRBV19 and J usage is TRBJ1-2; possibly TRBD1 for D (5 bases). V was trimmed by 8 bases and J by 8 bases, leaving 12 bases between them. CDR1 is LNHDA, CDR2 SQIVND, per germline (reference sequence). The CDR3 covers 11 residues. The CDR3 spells CASQSGGGYTF. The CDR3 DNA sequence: TGTGCCAGTCAAAGCGGGGGAGGCTACACCTTC.

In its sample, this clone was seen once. CDR3 residues: CASSSGQGRYNEQFF. Here the CDR3 DNA reads TGTGCCAGCTCGTCGGGACAGGGGCGCTACAATGAGCAGTTCTTC. The chain carries TRBV5-4 and TRBJ2-1; 10 bases agree with TRBD1. The CDR3 sequence is 15 residues long. V lost 7 bases and J lost 3; bases outside the gene matches: 7. CDR1 is SGHNT, CDR2 YYREEE, per germline (reference sequence).